The T cell receptor beta chain described here comes from a study of post-analysis software for immune sequencing data (dated by TCRdb to 2015 to 2017). With regard to the full study: The recorded disease courses included relapsing-remitting, secondary progressive and progressive-relapsing multiple sclerosis, and some patients had no subtype annotation. Patient repertoires were compared against some twelve previously published healthy control repertoires from donors aged about 6 to 27 years. A subset of samples was prepared in parallel using single-end sample barcoding, then pooled and co-amplified after Illumina adapter ligation.

Of note for this clonotype: Its target antigen remains unknown. The sample holds no much larger clone one base away, and base qualities are not on file.

TCR beta repertoires were profiled from peripheral blood of roughly 13 young patients with multiple sclerosis to demonstrate the VDJtools post-analysis software. The multiple sclerosis patients were children and adolescents between about 6 and 16 years of age. Inclusive of the bounding cysteine and phenylalanine, the CDR3 is 16 residues long. CDR3 DNA is the only sequence kept; it has 48 bases, read in frame from the first base. The germline V gene yields SNHLY for CDR1 and FYNNEI for CDR2. On the study overall, not on this receptor specifically: The multiple sclerosis patient group was slightly younger than the control group. Four to six TRBV segments, including TRBV5-6, TRBV5-1 and TRBV20-1, were significantly more frequent in patients than controls. Compared with controls, multiple sclerosis patients had significantly lower normalized Chao1 diversity, a finding suggesting substantial peripheral T-cell clonal expansion. Direct clustering with F measure revealed strong co-clustering of samples prepared in the same batch, which led to a batch-effect correction.

The library relied on PCR. Sequencing took place on an Illumina HiSeq 2500. To reduce PCR and sequencing biases, unique molecular identifiers were incorporated into the TCR beta cDNA libraries. Roughly 0.5 million cDNA molecules were obtained per 1 to 10 million input T cells, so each molecule approximated one T cell. The same protocol used for the earlier healthy control dataset was applied to prepare and sequence the patient libraries. Within a given batch, samples were prepared together, multiplexed and sequenced on the same HiSeq lane. For the original study's pipeline: Raw barcoded reads were processed with MIGEC, discarding single-read molecular identifier groups before consensus assembly and CDR3 extraction. Clonotype tables were post-analysed with VDJtools, normalizing diversity by down-sampling all datasets to the smallest sample size. In repertoire overlap clustering, CDR3 amino acid sequences, but not nucleotide sequences, were matched to correct batch-related cross-sample contamination. In TCRdb, the public reads were trimmed at Q25 with fastp and aligned with MiXCR, with productive beta chains retained. Each record represents a unique CDR3 protein, reported with the most common genes and DNA among its rows. The V and J calls follow TCRdb's processing rather than the paper's. For this sample there are roughly 800,000 distinct CDR3 sequences; roughly 58% appear just once. 4% to 5.5% of the sample is taken by the ten largest.

The source material was blood. The clonotype was recovered from a girl aged 10 to 17 with multiple sclerosis. In this chain, TRBV2 is recombined with TRBJ2-5; TRBD2 fits 15 bases in the junction. The DNA end lines up better with TRBJ2-7; the J call may be wrong. The DNA reads TGTGCCAGTGAACCCGGGACTAGCGGGAGGCACTACGAGCAGTACTTC. This encodes CASEPGTSGRHYEQYF.